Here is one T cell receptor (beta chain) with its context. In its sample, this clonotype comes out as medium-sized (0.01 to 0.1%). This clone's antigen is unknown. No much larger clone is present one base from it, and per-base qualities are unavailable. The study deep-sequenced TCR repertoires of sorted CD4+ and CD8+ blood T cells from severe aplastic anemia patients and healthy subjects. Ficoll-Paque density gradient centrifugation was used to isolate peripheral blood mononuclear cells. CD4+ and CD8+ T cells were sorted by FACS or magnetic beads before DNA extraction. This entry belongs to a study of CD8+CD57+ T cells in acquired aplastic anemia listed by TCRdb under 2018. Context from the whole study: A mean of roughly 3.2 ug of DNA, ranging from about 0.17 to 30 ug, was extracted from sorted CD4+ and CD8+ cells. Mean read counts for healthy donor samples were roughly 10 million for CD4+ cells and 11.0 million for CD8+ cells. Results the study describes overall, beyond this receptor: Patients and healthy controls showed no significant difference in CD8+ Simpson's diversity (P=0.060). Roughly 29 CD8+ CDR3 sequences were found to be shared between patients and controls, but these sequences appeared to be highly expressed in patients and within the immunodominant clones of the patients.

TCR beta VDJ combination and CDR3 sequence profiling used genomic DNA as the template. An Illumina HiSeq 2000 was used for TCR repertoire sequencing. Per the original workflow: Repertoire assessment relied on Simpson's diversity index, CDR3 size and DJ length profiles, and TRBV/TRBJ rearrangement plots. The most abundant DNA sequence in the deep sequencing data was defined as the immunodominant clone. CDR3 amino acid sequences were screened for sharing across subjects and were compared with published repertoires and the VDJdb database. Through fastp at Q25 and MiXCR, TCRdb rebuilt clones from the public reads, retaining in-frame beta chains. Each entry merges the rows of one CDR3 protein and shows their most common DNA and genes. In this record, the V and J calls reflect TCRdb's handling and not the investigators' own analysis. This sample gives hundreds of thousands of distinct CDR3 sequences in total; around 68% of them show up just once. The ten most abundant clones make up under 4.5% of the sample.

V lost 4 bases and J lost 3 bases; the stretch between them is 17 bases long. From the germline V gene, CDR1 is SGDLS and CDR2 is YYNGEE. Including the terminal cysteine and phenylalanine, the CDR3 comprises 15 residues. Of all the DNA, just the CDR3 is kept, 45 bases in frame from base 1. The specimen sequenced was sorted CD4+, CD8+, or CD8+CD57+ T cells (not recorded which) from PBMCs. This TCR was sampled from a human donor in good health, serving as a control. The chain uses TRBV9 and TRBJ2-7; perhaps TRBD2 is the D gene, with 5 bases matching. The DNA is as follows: TGTGCCAGCAGCTCCCACGGGGAACTGAACTACGAGCAGTACTTC. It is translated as CASSSHGELNYEQYF.